These 5 T cell receptor beta chains were sequenced from one sample in a study of T cells after yellow fever vaccination. Each CDR3 protein is one row after TCRdb ran MiXCR on the 5' RACE reads. The sample shows roughly 400,000 distinct CDR3 sequences, roughly a sixth of them seen only once. Specimen: PBMCs, collected before the yellow fever booster vaccination. Receptors originate from a man aged 18 to 30 who received the YFV17D yellow fever vaccine.

This clonotype was counted a few times. The chain has TRBV12-3 or TRBV12-4 and TRBJ2-5, with D unclear. Between the trimmed V and J ends, which lost 5 bases and 4 bases, there was a span of 11 bases. The CDR3 consists of 13 residues. This CDR3 is CASSLLLGETQYF. CDR3 sequence (DNA): TGTGCCAGCAGTCTATTACTGGGAGAGACCCAGTACTTC.

This sequence joins TRBV25-1 and TRBJ2-2; D might be TRBD1 (6 bases). Deletions cut 8 bases from V and 6 bases from J, with 13 bases between. This CDR3 region has 13 residues. Germline CDR1 is MGHDK and CDR2 is SYGVNS. This CDR3 is CASSKQGPGELFF. Here the CDR3 DNA reads TGTGCCAGCTCTAAGCAGGGGCCCGGGGAGCTGTTTTTT.

This clonotype has just a few counts. The chain links TRBV7-2 to TRBJ1-1, with 7 bases matching TRBD1. Trimming took 5 bases from V and 5 from J; bases not matched to a gene: 5. Germline CDR1 is SGHTA and CDR2 is FQGNSA. The length of the CDR3 is 13 residues. The CDR3 loop reads CASSRRTGTEAFF. Written as DNA, the CDR3 is TGTGCCAGCAGCCGGCGGACAGGAACTGAAGCTTTCTTT.

J is TRBJ2-5 and V is TRBV24-1; 9 nucleotides align to TRBD1. Germline assignment: CDR1 KGHDR and CDR2 SFDVKD. The length of the CDR3 is 16 residues. V was clipped by 6 bases and J by 5 bases; unmatched bases: 12. Here the CDR3 reads CATSTQTDRGRETQYF. CDR3 sequence (DNA): TGTGCCACCAGTACCCAAACCGACAGGGGGAGGGAGACCCAGTACTTC.

This clonotype was recorded once. The rearrangement uses TRBV27 and TRBJ2-1, with 10 bases matching TRBD1. The CDR3 runs to 16 residues. Germline V lookup: CDR1 MNHEY, CDR2 SMNVEV (reference sequence). V trimming: 5 bases; J trimming: 9 bases; junction bases outside the gene matches: 13. DNA for the CDR3: TGTGCCAGCAGTCCTGGGACAGGGGCTGGGGTTAGTGAGCAGTTCTTC. It encodes CASSPGTGAGVSEQFF.